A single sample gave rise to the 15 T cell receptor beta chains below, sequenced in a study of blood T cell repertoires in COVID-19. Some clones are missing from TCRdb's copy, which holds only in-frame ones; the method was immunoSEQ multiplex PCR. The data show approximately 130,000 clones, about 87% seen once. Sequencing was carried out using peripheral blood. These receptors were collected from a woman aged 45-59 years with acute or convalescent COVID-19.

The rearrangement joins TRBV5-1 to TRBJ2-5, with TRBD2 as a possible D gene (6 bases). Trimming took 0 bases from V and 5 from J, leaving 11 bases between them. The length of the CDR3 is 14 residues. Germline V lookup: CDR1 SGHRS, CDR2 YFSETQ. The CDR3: CASSLGLGSETQYF. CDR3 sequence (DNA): TGCGCCAGCAGCTTGGGACTAGGGAGTGAGACCCAGTACTTC.

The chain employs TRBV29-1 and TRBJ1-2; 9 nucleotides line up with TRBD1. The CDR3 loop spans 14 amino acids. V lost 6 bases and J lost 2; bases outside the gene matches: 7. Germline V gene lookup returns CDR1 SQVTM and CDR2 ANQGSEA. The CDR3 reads CSVVRDRENYGYTF. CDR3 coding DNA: TGCAGCGTAGTCCGGGACAGGGAAAACTATGGCTACACCTTC.

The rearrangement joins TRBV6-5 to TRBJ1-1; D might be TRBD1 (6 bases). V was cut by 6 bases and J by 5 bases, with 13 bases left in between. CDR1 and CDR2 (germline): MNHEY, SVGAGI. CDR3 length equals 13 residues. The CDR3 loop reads CASSSRQETEAFF. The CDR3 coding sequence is TGTGCCAGCAGCAGTAGACAGGAGACTGAAGCTTTCTTT.

The CDR3 reads CSDLSYNEQFF. CDR3 bases: TGCAGCGACCTGAGCTACAATGAGCAGTTCTTC. The rearrangement links TRBV29-1 to TRBJ2-1; no clear D. The CDR3 sequence is 11 residues long. V was shortened by 7 bases and J by 3 bases, with 7 bases between the two germline ends. Germline values: CDR1 SQVTM, CDR2 ANQGSEA.

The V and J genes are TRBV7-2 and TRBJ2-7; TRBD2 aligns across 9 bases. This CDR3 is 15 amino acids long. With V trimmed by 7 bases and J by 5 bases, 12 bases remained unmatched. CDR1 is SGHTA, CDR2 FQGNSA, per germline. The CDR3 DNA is TGTGCCAGCACCCAAGTAGCGGGAGACGTCGACGAGCAGTACTTC. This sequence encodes CASTQVAGDVDEQYF.

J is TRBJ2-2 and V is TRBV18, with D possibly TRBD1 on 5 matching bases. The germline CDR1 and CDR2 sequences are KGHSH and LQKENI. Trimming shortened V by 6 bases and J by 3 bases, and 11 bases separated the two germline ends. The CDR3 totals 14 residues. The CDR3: CASSSGKDTGELFF. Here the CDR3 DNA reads TGTGCCAGCTCTTCAGGGAAGGACACCGGGGAGCTGTTTTTT. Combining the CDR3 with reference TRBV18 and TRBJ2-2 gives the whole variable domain NAGVMQNPRHLVRRRGQEARLRCSPMKGHSHVYWYRQLPEEGLKFMVYLQKENIIDESGMPKERFSAEFPKEGPSILRIQQVVRGDSAAYFCASSSGKDTGELFFGEGSRLTVL.

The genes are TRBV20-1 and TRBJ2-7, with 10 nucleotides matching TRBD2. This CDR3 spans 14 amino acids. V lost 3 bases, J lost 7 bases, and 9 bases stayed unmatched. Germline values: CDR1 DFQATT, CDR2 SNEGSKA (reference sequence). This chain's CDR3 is CSASQAGGLGEQYF. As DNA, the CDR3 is TGCAGTGCTAGTCAAGCGGGGGGGCTGGGAGAGCAGTACTTC.

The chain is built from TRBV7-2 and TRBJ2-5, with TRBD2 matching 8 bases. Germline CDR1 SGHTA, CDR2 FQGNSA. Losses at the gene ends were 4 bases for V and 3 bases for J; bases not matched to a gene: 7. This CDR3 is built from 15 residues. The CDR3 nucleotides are TGTGCCAGCAGCTCCGTACGGGGGGGGGAAGAGACCCAGTACTTC. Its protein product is CASSSVRGGEETQYF. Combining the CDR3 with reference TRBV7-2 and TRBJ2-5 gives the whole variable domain GAGVSQSPSNKVTEKGKDVELRCDPISGHTALYWYRQSLGQGLEFLIYFQGNSAPDKSGLPSDRFSAERTGGSVSTLTIQRTQQEDSAVYLCASSSVRGGEETQYFGPGTRLLVL.

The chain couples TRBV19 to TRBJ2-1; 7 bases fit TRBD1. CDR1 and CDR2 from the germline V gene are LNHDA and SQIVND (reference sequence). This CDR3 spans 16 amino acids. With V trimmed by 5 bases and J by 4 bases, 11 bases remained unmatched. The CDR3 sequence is CASSLSTGQPYNEQFF. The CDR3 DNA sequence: TGTGCCAGTAGTTTATCAACGGGACAGCCTTACAATGAGCAGTTCTTC.

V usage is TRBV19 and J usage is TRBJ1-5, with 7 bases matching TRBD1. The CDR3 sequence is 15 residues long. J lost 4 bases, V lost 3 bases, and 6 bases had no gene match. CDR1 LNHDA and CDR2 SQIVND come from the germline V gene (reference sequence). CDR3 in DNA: TGTGCCAGTAGTATGGGCCAGGGGGGAAATCAGCCCCAGCATTTT. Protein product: CASSMGQGGNQPQHF.

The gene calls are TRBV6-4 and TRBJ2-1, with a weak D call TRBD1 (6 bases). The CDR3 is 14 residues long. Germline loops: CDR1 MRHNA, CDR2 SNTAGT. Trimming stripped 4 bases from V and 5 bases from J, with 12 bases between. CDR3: CASSVTDRNNEQFF. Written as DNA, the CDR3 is TGTGCCAGCAGTGTTACGGACAGAAACAATGAGCAGTTCTTC.

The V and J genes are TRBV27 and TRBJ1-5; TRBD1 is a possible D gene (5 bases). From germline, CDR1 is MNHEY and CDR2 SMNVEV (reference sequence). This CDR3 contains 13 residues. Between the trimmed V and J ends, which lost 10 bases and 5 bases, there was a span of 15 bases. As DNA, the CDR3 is TGTGCCACCCAGCAGGGTAGGGATCAGCCCCAGCATTTT. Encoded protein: CATQQGRDQPQHF.

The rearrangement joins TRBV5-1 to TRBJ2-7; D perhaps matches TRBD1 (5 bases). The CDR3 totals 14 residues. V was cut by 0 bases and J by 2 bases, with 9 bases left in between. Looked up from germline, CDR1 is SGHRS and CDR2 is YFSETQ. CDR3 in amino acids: CASSLGDSAYEQYF. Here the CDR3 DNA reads TGCGCCAGCAGCTTGGGAGACAGCGCCTACGAGCAGTACTTC.

The DNA for the CDR3 is TGTGCCACCAGTGATACTAGCGGGAGGACCGGGGAGCTGTTTTTT. As protein: CATSDTSGRTGELFF. The rearrangement joins TRBV24-1 to TRBJ2-2, with TRBD2 identical over 12 bases. V lost 3 bases and J lost 5; bases outside the gene matches: 0. The CDR3 length is 15 residues. The germline V gene has CDR1 KGHDR and CDR2 SFDVKD.

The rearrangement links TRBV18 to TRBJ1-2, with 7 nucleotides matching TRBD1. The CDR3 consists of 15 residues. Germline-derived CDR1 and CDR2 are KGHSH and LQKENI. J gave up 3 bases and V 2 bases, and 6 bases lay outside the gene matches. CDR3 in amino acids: CASSPSTGADYGYTF. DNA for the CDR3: TGTGCCAGCTCACCATCTACAGGGGCAGACTATGGCTACACCTTC.